Listed below are T cell receptor beta chains from one sample, sequenced in a study of cytomegalovirus exposure and HLA in healthy donors. TCRdb keeps only in-frame clones here, not all; method: immunoSEQ multiplex PCR. The table shows approximately 170,000 clones, with roughly 60% occurring only once. Material for sequencing was PBMCs. These receptors came from a man aged 35 to 55 in good health and CMV-seronegative. CDR3s include the opening cysteine and the closing phenylalanine or tryptophan. A D gene is named only where the DNA matches it firmly. Clone sizes are given selectively: once, few, many, or a class where the clone is expanded.

clone size: once; J gene: TRBJ2-1; V gene: TRBV9; CDR3 length: 13; D gene: -; CDR3 DNA: TGTGCCAGCAGCGTCCTTGAGGCAAATGAGCAGTTCTTC; CDR3 protein: CASSVLEANEQFF
clone size: -; J gene: TRBJ2-2; V gene: TRBV30; CDR3 length: 19; D gene: TRBD2; CDR3 DNA: TGTGCCTGGAGTCCTACCGGACTAGCGGGGGGTTGGTATACCGGGGAGCTGTTTTTT; CDR3 protein: CAWSPTGLAGGWYTGELFF
clone size: -; J gene: TRBJ2-3; V gene: TRBV28; CDR3 length: 14; D gene: TRBD1; CDR3 DNA: TGTGCCATCGTTAGGGACAGCAACACAGATACGCAGTATTTT; CDR3 protein: CAIVRDSNTDTQYF
clone size: -; J gene: TRBJ2-3; V gene: TRBV29-1; CDR3 length: 14; D gene: -; CDR3 DNA: TGCAGCGCACAGGGTAGAGCTTCTTCAGATACGCAGTATTTT; CDR3 protein: CSAQGRASSDTQYF
clone size: -; J gene: TRBJ2-7; V gene: TRBV2; CDR3 length: 14; D gene: TRBD1; CDR3 DNA: TGTGCCAGCAAAAAACAGGGGTCGCCCTACGAGCAGTACTTC; CDR3 protein: CASKKQGSPYEQYF
clone size: once; J gene: TRBJ1-1; V gene: TRBV5-1; CDR3 length: 16; D gene: -; CDR3 DNA: TGCGCCAGCAGCTTAGCAGGGTTTTGGGGGAACACTGAAGCTTTCTTT; CDR3 protein: CASSLAGFWGNTEAFF
clone size: few; J gene: TRBJ1-5; V gene: TRBV7-9; CDR3 length: 18; D gene: TRBD1; CDR3 DNA: TGTTCCAGCAGCTCCGAGTATGACAGGGGTAGGAGCAATCAGCCCCAGCATTTT; CDR3 protein: CSSSSEYDRGRSNQPQHF
clone size: -; J gene: TRBJ1-1; V gene: TRBV27; CDR3 length: 16; D gene: TRBD1; CDR3 DNA: TGTGCCAGCAGTTTTAGCGGACAGGGGATGAACACTGAAGCTTTCTTT; CDR3 protein: CASSFSGQGMNTEAFF
clone size: -; J gene: TRBJ2-3; V gene: TRBV4-3; CDR3 length: 16; D gene: TRBD2; CDR3 DNA: TGCGCCAGCAGCCAAGATGGGACTAGTCGGGTAGATACGCAGTATTTT; CDR3 protein: CASSQDGTSRVDTQYF
clone size: -; J gene: TRBJ1-5; V gene: TRBV23-1; CDR3 length: 15; D gene: -; CDR3 DNA: TGCGCCAGCAGTCACAAGAGGGACTGGAATCAGCCCCAGCATTTT; CDR3 protein: CASSHKRDWNQPQHF
clone size: -; J gene: TRBJ2-3; V gene: TRBV10-3; CDR3 length: 16; D gene: TRBD2; CDR3 DNA: TGTGCCATCAGTGAAGCGGCGGGCGGGAGAGGCGATACGCAGTATTTT; CDR3 protein: CAISEAAGGRGDTQYF
clone size: -; J gene: TRBJ2-3; V gene: TRBV21-1; CDR3 length: 18; D gene: -; CDR3 DNA: TGTGCCAGCAGCAAAGTTGGCGTAGCGGGGGTTCGGGCAGATACGCAGTATTTT; CDR3 protein: CASSKVGVAGVRADTQYF
clone size: -; J gene: TRBJ1-5; V gene: TRBV7-3; CDR3 length: 15; D gene: TRBD1; CDR3 DNA: TGTGCCAGCAGCTCTGACAGGGGCTGGGAGCAGCCCCAGCATTTT; CDR3 protein: CASSSDRGWEQPQHF
clone size: -; J gene: TRBJ2-3; V gene: TRBV30; CDR3 length: 15; D gene: -; CDR3 DNA: TGTGCCTGGAGTAAGTCAGGTCTTAGCACAGATACGCAGTATTTT; CDR3 protein: CAWSKSGLSTDTQYF
clone size: -; J gene: TRBJ2-3; V gene: TRBV7-2; CDR3 length: 12; D gene: -; CDR3 DNA: TGTGCCAGCAGCAGCAGCACAGATACGCAGTATTTT; CDR3 protein: CASSSSTDTQYF
clone size: -; J gene: TRBJ2-3; V gene: TRBV5-4; CDR3 length: 16; D gene: TRBD1; CDR3 DNA: TGTGCCAGCAGCCGAAACCGGGACAGACACACAGATACGCAGTATTTT; CDR3 protein: CASSRNRDRHTDTQYF
clone size: -; J gene: TRBJ1-4; V gene: TRBV5-1; CDR3 length: 14; D gene: TRBD1; CDR3 DNA: TGCGCCAGCAGCTTTCAGGGGGATTTTGAAAAACTGTTTTTT; CDR3 protein: CASSFQGDFEKLFF
clone size: -; J gene: TRBJ1-1; V gene: TRBV6-1; CDR3 length: 14; D gene: -; CDR3 DNA: TGTGCCAGCAGTCTGGGCAGGGTGAACACTGAAGCTTTCTTT; CDR3 protein: CASSLGRVNTEAFF
clone size: -; J gene: TRBJ1-2; V gene: TRBV2; CDR3 length: 15; D gene: TRBD1; CDR3 DNA: TGTGCCAGCAGGAAAACGGGACAGGGGGGGCATGGCTACACCTTC; CDR3 protein: CASRKTGQGGHGYTF
clone size: -; J gene: TRBJ2-7; V gene: TRBV9; CDR3 length: 17; D gene: TRBD1; CDR3 DNA: TGTGCCAGCGTGGTCCAAATCGGACAGGGGAGGTGTTACGAGCAGTACTTC; CDR3 protein: CASVVQIGQGRCYEQYF
clone size: few; J gene: TRBJ2-7; V gene: TRBV29-1; CDR3 length: 14; D gene: TRBD1; CDR3 DNA: TGCAGCGTTGAAGACGGACAGGGGGACGACGAGCAGTACTTC; CDR3 protein: CSVEDGQGDDEQYF
clone size: few; J gene: TRBJ1-2; V gene: TRBV15; CDR3 length: 15; D gene: TRBD1; CDR3 DNA: TGTGCCACCAGCAGAACTGCCACAGGGGGCGCTGGCTACACCTTC; CDR3 protein: CATSRTATGGAGYTF
clone size: -; J gene: TRBJ1-6; V gene: TRBV19; CDR3 length: 13; D gene: -; CDR3 DNA: TGTGCCAGTACGGAGTCCTATAATTCACCCCTCCACTTT; CDR3 protein: CASTESYNSPLHF
clone size: -; J gene: TRBJ2-5; V gene: TRBV5-6; CDR3 length: 15; D gene: TRBD2; CDR3 DNA: TGTGCCAGCAGCCGCCCAACGGGAGGAGACGAGACCCAGTACTTC; CDR3 protein: CASSRPTGGDETQYF
clone size: few; J gene: TRBJ1-1; V gene: TRBV7-2; CDR3 length: 13; D gene: -; CDR3 DNA: TGTGCCAGCAGCTTAACAGAGAACACTGAAGCTTTCTTT; CDR3 protein: CASSLTENTEAFF
clone size: -; J gene: TRBJ1-1; V gene: TRBV6-4; CDR3 length: 14; D gene: -; CDR3 DNA: TGTGCCAGCAGTGACTCGGACAGGAACACTGAAGCTTTCTTT; CDR3 protein: CASSDSDRNTEAFF
clone size: -; J gene: TRBJ2-5; V gene: TRBV7-9; CDR3 length: 17; D gene: TRBD1; CDR3 DNA: TGTGCCAGCAGCTTAGAAGTTAGGTACAGGGGAAAAGAGACCCAGTACTTC; CDR3 protein: CASSLEVRYRGKETQYF
clone size: -; J gene: TRBJ2-3; V gene: TRBV28; CDR3 length: 14; D gene: TRBD2; CDR3 DNA: TGTGCCAGCAGTGAGCGGGGGGGCCCAGATACGCAGTATTTT; CDR3 protein: CASSERGGPDTQYF
clone size: -; J gene: TRBJ1-4; V gene: TRBV29-1; CDR3 length: 14; D gene: -; CDR3 DNA: TGCAGCGTTTTCGTGACGGGAACTAATGAAAAACTGTTTTTT; CDR3 protein: CSVFVTGTNEKLFF
clone size: few; J gene: TRBJ1-1; V gene: TRBV7-8; CDR3 length: 13; D gene: TRBD1; CDR3 DNA: TGTGCCAGCCGGGGACAGGGGAACACTGAAGCTTTCTTT; CDR3 protein: CASRGQGNTEAFF
clone size: -; J gene: TRBJ2-5; V gene: TRBV5-1; CDR3 length: 16; D gene: TRBD2; CDR3 DNA: TGCGCCAGCAGCTTGGGTGGCGGGAGGACCCAAGAGACCCAGTACTTC; CDR3 protein: CASSLGGGRTQETQYF
clone size: few; J gene: TRBJ2-7; V gene: TRBV28; CDR3 length: 13; D gene: TRBD1; CDR3 DNA: TGTGCCAGCAGCCCTGGACAGGACTACGAGCAGTACTTC; CDR3 protein: CASSPGQDYEQYF
clone size: few; J gene: TRBJ1-6; V gene: TRBV6-5; CDR3 length: 15; D gene: TRBD1; CDR3 DNA: TGTGCCAGCAGCTACGGGGACAGGGGAATTTCACCCCTCCACTTT; CDR3 protein: CASSYGDRGISPLHF
clone size: -; J gene: TRBJ2-7; V gene: TRBV19; CDR3 length: 15; D gene: -; CDR3 DNA: TGTGCCAGTAGCCCTCTACGGGGGAACTCCTACGAGCAGTACTTC; CDR3 protein: CASSPLRGNSYEQYF
clone size: -; J gene: TRBJ2-7; V gene: TRBV21-1; CDR3 length: 24; D gene: -; CDR3 DNA: TGTGCCAGCAGACCCAACCCGGAGGAGTCTCCGGGGGGCGTACCTGGGGAAAGCTCCTACGAGCAGTACTTC; CDR3 protein: CASRPNPEESPGGVPGESSYEQYF
clone size: few; J gene: TRBJ1-2; V gene: TRBV6-1; CDR3 length: 12; D gene: -; CDR3 DNA: TGTGCCAGCAGTACATTTGGGCTTGGCTACACCTTC; CDR3 protein: CASSTFGLGYTF
clone size: many; J gene: TRBJ2-2; V gene: TRBV10-3; CDR3 length: 14; D gene: -; CDR3 DNA: TGTGCCATCAGTGACTCCCGGGACACCGGGGAGCTGTTTTTT; CDR3 protein: CAISDSRDTGELFF
clone size: -; J gene: TRBJ1-4; V gene: TRBV6-6; CDR3 length: 14; D gene: -; CDR3 DNA: TGTGCCAGCAGTTTACGAGCAACTAATGAAAAACTGTTTTTT; CDR3 protein: CASSLRATNEKLFF
clone size: -; J gene: TRBJ2-2; V gene: TRBV5-6; CDR3 length: 15; D gene: -; CDR3 DNA: TGTGCCAGCAGCTTGGCCAGGGAAGAATCCGGGGAGCTGTTTTTT; CDR3 protein: CASSLAREESGELFF
clone size: few; J gene: TRBJ1-2; V gene: TRBV19; CDR3 length: 15; D gene: TRBD1; CDR3 DNA: TGTGCCAGTAGTATAGCCCGACAGGGGAACTATGGCTACACCTTC; CDR3 protein: CASSIARQGNYGYTF
clone size: -; J gene: TRBJ1-5; V gene: TRBV2; CDR3 length: 13; D gene: -; CDR3 DNA: TGTGCCAGCCACGGACTAATCAATCAGCCCCAGCATTTT; CDR3 protein: CASHGLINQPQHF
clone size: -; J gene: TRBJ1-1; V gene: TRBV2; CDR3 length: 14; D gene: -; CDR3 DNA: TGTGCCAGCAGGATGACAGTTACGAACACTGAAGCTTTCTTT; CDR3 protein: CASRMTVTNTEAFF
clone size: -; J gene: TRBJ2-7; V gene: TRBV30; CDR3 length: 11; D gene: -; CDR3 DNA: TGTGCCTGGGCAGGGGCTGACGAGCAGTACTTC; CDR3 protein: CAWAGADEQYF